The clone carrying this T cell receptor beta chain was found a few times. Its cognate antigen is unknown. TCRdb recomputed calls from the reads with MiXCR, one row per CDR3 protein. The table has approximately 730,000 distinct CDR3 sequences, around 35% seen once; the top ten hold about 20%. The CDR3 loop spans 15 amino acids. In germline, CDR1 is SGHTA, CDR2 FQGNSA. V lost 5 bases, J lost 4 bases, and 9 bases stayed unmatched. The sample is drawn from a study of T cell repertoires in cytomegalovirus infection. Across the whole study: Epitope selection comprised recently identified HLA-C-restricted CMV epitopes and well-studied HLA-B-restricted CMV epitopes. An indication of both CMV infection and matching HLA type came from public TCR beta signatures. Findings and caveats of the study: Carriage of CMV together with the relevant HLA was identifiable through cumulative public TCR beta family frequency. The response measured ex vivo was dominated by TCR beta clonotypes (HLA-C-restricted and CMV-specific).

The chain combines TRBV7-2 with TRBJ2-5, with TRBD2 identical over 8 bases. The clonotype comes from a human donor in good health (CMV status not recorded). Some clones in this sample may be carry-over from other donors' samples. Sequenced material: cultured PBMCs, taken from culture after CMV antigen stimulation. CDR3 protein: CASSGTGTRVETQYF. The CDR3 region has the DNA TGTGCCAGCAGCGGGACCGGGACTAGGGTAGAGACCCAGTACTTC. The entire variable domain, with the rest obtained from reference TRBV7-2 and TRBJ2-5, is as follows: GAGVSQSPSNKVTEKGKDVELRCDPISGHTALYWYRQSLGQGLEFLIYFQGNSAPDKSGLPSDRFSAERTGGSVSTLTIQRTQQEDSAVYLCASSGTGTRVETQYFGPGTRLLVL.